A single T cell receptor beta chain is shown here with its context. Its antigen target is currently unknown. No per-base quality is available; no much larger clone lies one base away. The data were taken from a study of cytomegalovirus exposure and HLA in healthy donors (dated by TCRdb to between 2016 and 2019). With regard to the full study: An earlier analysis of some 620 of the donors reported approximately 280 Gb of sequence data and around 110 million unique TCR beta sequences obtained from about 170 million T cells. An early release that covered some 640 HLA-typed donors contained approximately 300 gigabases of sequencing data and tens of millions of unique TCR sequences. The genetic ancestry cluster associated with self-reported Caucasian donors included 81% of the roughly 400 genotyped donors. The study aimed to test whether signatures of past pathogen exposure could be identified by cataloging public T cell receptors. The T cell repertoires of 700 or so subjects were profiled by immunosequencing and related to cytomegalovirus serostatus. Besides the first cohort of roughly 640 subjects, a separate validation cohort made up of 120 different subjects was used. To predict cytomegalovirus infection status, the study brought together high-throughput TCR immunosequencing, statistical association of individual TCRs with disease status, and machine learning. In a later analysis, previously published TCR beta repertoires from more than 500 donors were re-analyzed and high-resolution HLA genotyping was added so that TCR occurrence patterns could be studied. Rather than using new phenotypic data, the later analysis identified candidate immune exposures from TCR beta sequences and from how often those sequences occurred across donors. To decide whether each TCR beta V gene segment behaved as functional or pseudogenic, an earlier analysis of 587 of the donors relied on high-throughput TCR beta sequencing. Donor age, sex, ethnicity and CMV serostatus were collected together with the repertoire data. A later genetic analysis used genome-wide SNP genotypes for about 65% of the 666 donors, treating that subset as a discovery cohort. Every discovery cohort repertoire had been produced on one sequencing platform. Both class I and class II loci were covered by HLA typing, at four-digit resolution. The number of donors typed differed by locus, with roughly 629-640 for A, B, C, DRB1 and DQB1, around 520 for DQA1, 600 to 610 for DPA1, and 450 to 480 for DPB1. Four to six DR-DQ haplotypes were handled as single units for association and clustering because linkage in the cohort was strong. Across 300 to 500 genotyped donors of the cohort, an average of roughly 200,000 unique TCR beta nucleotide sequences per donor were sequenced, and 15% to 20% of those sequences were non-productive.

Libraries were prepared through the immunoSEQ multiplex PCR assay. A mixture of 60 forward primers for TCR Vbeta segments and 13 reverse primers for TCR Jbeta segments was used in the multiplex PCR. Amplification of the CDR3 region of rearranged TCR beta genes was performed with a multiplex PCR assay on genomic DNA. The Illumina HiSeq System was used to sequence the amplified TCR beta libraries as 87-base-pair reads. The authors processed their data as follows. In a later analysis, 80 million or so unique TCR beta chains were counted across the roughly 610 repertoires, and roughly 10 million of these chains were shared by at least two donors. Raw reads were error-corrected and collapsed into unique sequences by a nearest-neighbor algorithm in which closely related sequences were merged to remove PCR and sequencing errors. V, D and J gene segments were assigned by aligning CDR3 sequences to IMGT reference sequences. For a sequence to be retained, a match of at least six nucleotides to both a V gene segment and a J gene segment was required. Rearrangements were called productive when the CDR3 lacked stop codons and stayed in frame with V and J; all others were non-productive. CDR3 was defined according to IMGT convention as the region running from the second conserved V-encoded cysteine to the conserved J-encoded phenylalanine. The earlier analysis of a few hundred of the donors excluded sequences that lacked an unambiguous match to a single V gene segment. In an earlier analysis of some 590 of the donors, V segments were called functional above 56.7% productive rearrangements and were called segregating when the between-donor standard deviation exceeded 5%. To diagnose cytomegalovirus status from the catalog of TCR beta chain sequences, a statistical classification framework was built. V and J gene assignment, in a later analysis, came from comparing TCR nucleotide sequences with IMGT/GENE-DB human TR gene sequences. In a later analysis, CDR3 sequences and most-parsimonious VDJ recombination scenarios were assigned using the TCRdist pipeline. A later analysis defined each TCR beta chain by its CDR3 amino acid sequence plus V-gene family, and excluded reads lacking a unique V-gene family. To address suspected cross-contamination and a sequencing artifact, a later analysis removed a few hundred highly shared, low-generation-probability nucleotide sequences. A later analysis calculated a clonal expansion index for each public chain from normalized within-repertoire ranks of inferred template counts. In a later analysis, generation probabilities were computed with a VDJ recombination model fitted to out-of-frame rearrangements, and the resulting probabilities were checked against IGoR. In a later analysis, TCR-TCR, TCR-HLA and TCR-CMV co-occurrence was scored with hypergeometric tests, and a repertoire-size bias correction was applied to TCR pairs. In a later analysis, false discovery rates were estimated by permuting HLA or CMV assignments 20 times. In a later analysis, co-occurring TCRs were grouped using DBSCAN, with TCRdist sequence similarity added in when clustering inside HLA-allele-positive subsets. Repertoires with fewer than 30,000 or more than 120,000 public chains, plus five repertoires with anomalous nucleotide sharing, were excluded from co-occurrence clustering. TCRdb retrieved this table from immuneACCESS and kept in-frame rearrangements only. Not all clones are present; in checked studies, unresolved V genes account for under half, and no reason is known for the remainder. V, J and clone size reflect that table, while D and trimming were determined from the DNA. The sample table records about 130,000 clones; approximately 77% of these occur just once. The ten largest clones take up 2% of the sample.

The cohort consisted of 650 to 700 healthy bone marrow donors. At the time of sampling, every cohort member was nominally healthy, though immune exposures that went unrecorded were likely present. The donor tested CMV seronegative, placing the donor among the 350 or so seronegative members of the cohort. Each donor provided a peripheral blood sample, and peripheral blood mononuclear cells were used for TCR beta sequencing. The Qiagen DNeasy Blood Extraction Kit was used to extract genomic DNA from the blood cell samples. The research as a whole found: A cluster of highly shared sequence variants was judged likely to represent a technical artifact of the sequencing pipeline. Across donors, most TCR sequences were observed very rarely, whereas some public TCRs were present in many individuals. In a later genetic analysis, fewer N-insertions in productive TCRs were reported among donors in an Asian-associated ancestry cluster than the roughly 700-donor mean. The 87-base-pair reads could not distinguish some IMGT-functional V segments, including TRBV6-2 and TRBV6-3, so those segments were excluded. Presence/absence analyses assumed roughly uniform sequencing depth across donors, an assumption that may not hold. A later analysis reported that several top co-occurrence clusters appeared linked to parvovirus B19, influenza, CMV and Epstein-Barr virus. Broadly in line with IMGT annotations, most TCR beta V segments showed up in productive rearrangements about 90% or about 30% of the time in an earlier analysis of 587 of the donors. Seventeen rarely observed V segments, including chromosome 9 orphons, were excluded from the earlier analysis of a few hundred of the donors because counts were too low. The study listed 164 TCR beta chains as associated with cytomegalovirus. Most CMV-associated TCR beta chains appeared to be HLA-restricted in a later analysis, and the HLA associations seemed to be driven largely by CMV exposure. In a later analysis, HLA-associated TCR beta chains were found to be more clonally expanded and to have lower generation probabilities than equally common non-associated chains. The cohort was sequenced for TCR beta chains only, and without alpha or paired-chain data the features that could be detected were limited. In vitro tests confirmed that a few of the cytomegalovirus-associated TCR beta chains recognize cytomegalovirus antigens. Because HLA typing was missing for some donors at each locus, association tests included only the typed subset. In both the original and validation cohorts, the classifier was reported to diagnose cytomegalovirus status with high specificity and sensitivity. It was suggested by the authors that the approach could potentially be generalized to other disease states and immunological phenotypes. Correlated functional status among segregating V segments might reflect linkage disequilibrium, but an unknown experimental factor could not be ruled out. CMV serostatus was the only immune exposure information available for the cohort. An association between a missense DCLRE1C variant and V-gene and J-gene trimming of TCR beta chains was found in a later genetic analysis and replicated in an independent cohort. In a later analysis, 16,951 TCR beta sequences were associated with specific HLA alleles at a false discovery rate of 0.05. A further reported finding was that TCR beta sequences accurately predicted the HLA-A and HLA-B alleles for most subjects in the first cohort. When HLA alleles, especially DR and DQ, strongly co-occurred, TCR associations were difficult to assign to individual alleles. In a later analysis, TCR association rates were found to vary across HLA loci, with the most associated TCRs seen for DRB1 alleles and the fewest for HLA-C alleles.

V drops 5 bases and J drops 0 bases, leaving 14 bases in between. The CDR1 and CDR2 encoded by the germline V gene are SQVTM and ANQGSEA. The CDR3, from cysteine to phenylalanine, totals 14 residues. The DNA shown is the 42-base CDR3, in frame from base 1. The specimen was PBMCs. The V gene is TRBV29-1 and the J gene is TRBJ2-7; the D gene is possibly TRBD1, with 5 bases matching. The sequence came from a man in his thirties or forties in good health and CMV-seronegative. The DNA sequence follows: TGCAGCGTTCGCCCACAGGAGAGCTCCTACGAGCAGTACTTC. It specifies CSVRPQESSYEQYF.